This entry features one T cell receptor (beta chain) sequence. These data are taken from a study of neoadjuvant anti-PD-1 for oral cavity cancer. Stage II-IVA oral cavity squamous cell carcinoma was new and untreated by systemic or radiation therapy. Analysis of PBMCs was direct, with no culture step. This CDR3 has 16 amino acids. The data were produced by immunoSEQ multiplex PCR, yet TCRdb's version contains in-frame clones alone and is incomplete. The table records roughly 15,000 clones, 60% to 70% of them present only once. This clonotype was sampled from a person aged 35-80 years with oral cavity squamous cell carcinoma. The V call is TRBV21-1, the J call TRBJ2-5; the table gives TRBD1 as D, unverified against the DNA. TRBV21-1 is described as a pseudogene. Sequenced here: PBMCs, sampled before nivolumab (anti-PD-1) treatment. The CDR3 loop reads CASSILNTGSGETQYF. The CDR3 DNA reads TGTGCCAGCAGCATCCTTAATACAGGGAGCGGAGAGACCCAGTACTTC.